This record concerns one TCR beta chain sequence. Its antigen is unknown. In TCRdb, the reads were re-called with MiXCR into one record per CDR3 protein. The sample contains under 500,000 distinct CDR3 sequences, about two fifths of which appear only once. This sample is part of a study of T cell repertoires in cytomegalovirus infection. The overall study: Alongside well-studied HLA-B-restricted CMV epitopes, recently identified HLA-C-restricted CMV epitopes were also used. The public TCR beta signatures pointed to both CMV infection and matching HLA type. Findings and limits, study-wide: The response measured ex vivo was dominated by TCR beta clonotypes (HLA-C-restricted and CMV-specific). Using cumulative public TCR beta family frequency, the authors identified those who carried CMV together with the relevant HLA.

The sample was cultured PBMCs, taken from culture after CMV antigen stimulation. The sequence came from a human donor in good health (CMV status not recorded). Some clones in this sample may be carry-over from other donors' samples.

CDR3 residues: CSARKGADYEQYF. In nucleotides, the CDR3 is TGCAGTGCTAGGAAGGGCGCCGACTACGAGCAGTACTTC. The V and J genes are TRBV20-1 and TRBJ2-7; unclear D gene. CDR1 is DFQATT and CDR2 is SNEGSKA in the germline V gene (reference sequence). V was pared by 3 bases and J by 3 bases, with 12 bases between. The CDR3 contains 13 residues.